This is a list of T cell receptor beta chains from one sample in a study of OX40 agonist ivuxolimab in advanced cancers. Assay: immunoSEQ multiplex PCR; the TCRdb copy retains only in-frame clones and omits some. The sample yields about 150,000 clones, 85% to 95% seen once. The input for sequencing was CD4+ or CD8+ T cells sorted from blood, taken in a trial of the OX40 agonist ivuxolimab. Receptors originate from an adult with an advanced solid tumor such as melanoma, head and neck, liver or kidney cancer. Each CDR3 is given with its conserved first and last residue. Fields, in order: V gene, CDR3 protein.

>TRBV25-1
CASSEYSNYGYTF
>TRBV7-2
CASSFQTGVGETQYF
>TRBV7-9
CASNPWAAEDIQYF
>TRBV5-4
CASSLGMGINYGYTF
>TRBV29-1
CRGSGRGYGYTF
>TRBV7-7
CASSADVNTEAFF
>TRBV7-9
CASTDSYEQYF
>TRBV7-2
CASSDHRVRGTEAFF
>TRBV9
CASSVEGQGASYEQYF
>TRBV6-6
CASRLQGNYGYTF
>TRBV5-4
CASSLRGQETQYF
>TRBV19
CASSTHAPGLAYEQYF
>TRBV27
CASSLREGGTEAFF
>TRBV18
CASSPLGDGYGYTF
>TRBV18
CASSPPGRRAEQYF
>TRBV7-9
CASSLDRVQPQHF
>TRBV9
CASSVSTSGTQETQYF
>TRBV14
CASSQGTSGNRETQYF
>TRBV11-1
CASSPDRDREAFF
>TRBV6-6
CASSYSMAAEKLFF
>TRBV9
CASSVSGHLDEKLFF
>TRBV18
CASSPSNGVGQPQHF
>TRBV7-2
CASSLQRDPRGYEQYF
>TRBV27
CASSRDGSYEQYF
>TRBV27
CASSLGRGTGELFF
>TRBV28
CASTGGYEQYF
>TRBV7-9
CASSLVGRGAGAKNIQYF
>TRBV6-1
CATGTGSYEQYF
>TRBV20-1
CSASPNRELFF
>TRBV4-1
CASSQLLGLVGTGELFF
>TRBV5-6
CASSLPRTGSMETQYF
>TRBV5-8
CASSWPRHAEF
>TRBV5-1
CASSSGTSVSTGELFF
>TRBV5-1
CASSRQGGPQETQYF
>TRBV19
CASRRGTVNTEAFF
>TRBV5-1
CASRRSGNSYNEQFF
>TRBV19
CASSNRVTEAFF
>TRBV5-4
CASSGGTRPAGEQYF
>TRBV10-3
CAISTGSPEAFF
>TRBV10-3
CAISGQGDRNSGNTIYF
>TRBV30
CAWNPPGVVNSYEQYF
>TRBV7-2
CASSLNPPDEQFF